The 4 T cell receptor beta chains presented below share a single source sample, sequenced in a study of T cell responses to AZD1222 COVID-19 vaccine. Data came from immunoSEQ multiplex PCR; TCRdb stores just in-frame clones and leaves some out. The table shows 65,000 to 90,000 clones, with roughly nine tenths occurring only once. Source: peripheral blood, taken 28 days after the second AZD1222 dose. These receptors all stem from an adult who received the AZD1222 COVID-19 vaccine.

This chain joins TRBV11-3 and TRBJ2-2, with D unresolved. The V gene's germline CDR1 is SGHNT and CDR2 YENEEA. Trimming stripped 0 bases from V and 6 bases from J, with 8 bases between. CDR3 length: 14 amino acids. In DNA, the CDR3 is TGTGCCAGCAGCTTAGACCAGGTGGCCGGGGAGCTGTTTTTT. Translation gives CASSLDQVAGELFF.

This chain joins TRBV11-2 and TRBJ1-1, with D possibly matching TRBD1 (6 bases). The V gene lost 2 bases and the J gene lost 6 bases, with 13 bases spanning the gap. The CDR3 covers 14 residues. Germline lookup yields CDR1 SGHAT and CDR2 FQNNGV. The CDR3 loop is CASSLLGALPEAFF. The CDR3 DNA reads TGTGCCAGCAGCTTACTGGGGGCGTTGCCTGAAGCTTTCTTT.

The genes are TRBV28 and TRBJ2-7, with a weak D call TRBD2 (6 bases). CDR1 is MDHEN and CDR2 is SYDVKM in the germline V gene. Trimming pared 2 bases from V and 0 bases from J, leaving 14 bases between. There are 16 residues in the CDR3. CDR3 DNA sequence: TGTGCCAGCAGTTTAGAGTATGACGGGAGCTCCTACGAGCAGTACTTC. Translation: CASSLEYDGSSYEQYF.

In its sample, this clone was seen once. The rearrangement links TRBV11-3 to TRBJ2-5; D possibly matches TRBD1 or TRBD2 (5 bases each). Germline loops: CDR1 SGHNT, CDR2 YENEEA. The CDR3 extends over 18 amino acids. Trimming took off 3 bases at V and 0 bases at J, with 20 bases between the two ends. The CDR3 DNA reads TGTGCCAGCAGCTTCTCCTTAGTCACGGGGCCGAACCAAGAGACCCAGTACTTC. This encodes CASSFSLVTGPNQETQYF.